Presented here are 19 T cell receptor beta chains from one specimen sequenced in a study of blood T cell repertoires in COVID-19. Sequencing was performed with immunoSEQ multiplex PCR; in TCRdb, only in-frame clones are kept and a portion is missing. Of tens of thousands of clones in the sample, 91% were seen once. Input material: peripheral blood. The source is a man aged 45-60 years with active COVID-19.

The rearrangement links TRBV10-2 to TRBJ2-3; D uncertain. This CDR3 comprises 12 residues. Per germline, CDR1 WSHSY and CDR2 SAAADI. The V and J ends lost 2 bases and 4 bases respectively, with 4 bases between them. The CDR3 sequence is CASSEQADTQYF. CDR3 nucleotides: TGCGCCAGCAGTGAGCAGGCAGATACGCAGTATTTT.

The chain uses TRBV5-4 and TRBJ1-1; 8 bases are shared with TRBD1. CDR3 length: 17 amino acids. CDR1 is SGHNT, CDR2 YYREEE, per germline (reference sequence). Trimming at V came to 4 bases and at J to 0 bases, leaving 11 bases not matched to a gene. The CDR3: CASSPGGDWGLNTEAFF. Written as DNA, the CDR3 is TGTGCCAGCAGCCCAGGGGGCGATTGGGGCCTGAACACTGAAGCTTTCTTT. Combining the CDR3 with reference TRBV5-4 and TRBJ1-1 gives the whole variable domain ETGVTQSPTHLIKTRGQQVTLRCSSQSGHNTVSWYQQALGQGPQFIFQYYREEENGRGNFPPRFSGLQFPNYSSELNVNALELDDSALYLCASSPGGDWGLNTEAFFGQGTRLTVV.

The chain couples TRBV2 to TRBJ2-2; D gene uncertain. V dropped 5 bases and J dropped 6 bases, with 16 bases sitting between them. This CDR3 contains 15 residues. Germline-derived CDR1 and CDR2 are SNHLY and FYNNEI. The DNA for the CDR3 is TGTGCCAGCAGTACCCAGGTGGGCTTGTCCGGGGAGCTGTTTTTT. This gives the protein CASSTQVGLSGELFF.

The chain carries TRBV28 and TRBJ2-7, with 8 bases fitting TRBD2. The trim removed 9 bases at V and 6 bases at J, leaving 10 bases unmatched. CDR1 and CDR2 (germline): MDHEN, SYDVKM. The CDR3 loop spans 13 amino acids. The CDR3 nucleotides are TGTGCCAGTATAGGGACTAGACGTAGCGAGCAGTACTTC. It specifies CASIGTRRSEQYF. Full variable domain (outside the CDR3, taken from reference TRBV28 and TRBJ2-7): DVKVTQSSRYLVKRTGEKVFLECVQDMDHENMFWYRQDPGLGLRLIYFSYDVKMKEKGDIPEGYSVSREKKERFSLILESASTNQTSMYLCASIGTRRSEQYFGPGTRLTVT.

The chain links TRBV20-1 to TRBJ2-1, with 8 bases that match TRBD1. CDR1 is DFQATT and CDR2 is SNEGSKA in the germline V gene (reference sequence). This CDR3 comprises 15 residues. With 3 bases clipped from V and 4 bases from J, the junction kept 8 bases outside the gene matches. The CDR3 loop is CSASRRDRPYNEQFF. The CDR3 DNA reads TGCAGTGCTAGTCGCCGGGACAGGCCTTACAATGAGCAGTTCTTC.

This clone was detected only once. CDR3 residues: CASSLGTSGSDEQFF. CDR3 coding DNA: TGTGCCAGCAGCCTCGGGACTAGCGGGAGCGATGAGCAGTTCTTC. The chain recombines TRBV7-2 with TRBJ2-1, with 14 bases aligning to TRBD2. The germline gives CDR1 SGHTA, CDR2 FQGNSA. The CDR3 has 15 residues. J was trimmed by 8 bases and V by 5 bases; bases with no gene match: 5.

V usage is TRBV11-2 and J usage is TRBJ2-7; D is possibly TRBD2 (5 bases). CDR1 SGHAT and CDR2 FQNNGV come from the germline V gene. The CDR3 runs 13 residues. Trimming took 4 bases from V and 0 from J, leaving 7 bases between them. CDR3 region: CASSSADSYEQYF. The CDR3 DNA reads TGTGCCAGCAGCTCAGCGGACTCCTACGAGCAGTACTTC.

The chain combines TRBV21-1 with TRBJ1-2; the DNA was not used to check the table's D call, TRBD1. TRBV21-1 is a pseudogene. The CDR3 consists of 13 residues. The CDR3: CASSRHRQLGYTF. The CDR3 coding sequence is TGTGCCAGCAGCCGACACCGACAGCTCGGCTACACCTTC.

This clone was detected a few times. This chain connects TRBV4-1 to TRBJ1-6; maybe TRBD1 (6 bases). With 1 base removed from V and 7 bases from J, the gap between germline ends came to 8 bases. The CDR3 is 14 residues long. Germline CDR1 is MGHRA and CDR2 is YSYEKL. CDR3 sequence: CASSQVGGNSPLHF. CDR3 DNA: TGCGCCAGCAGCCAAGTAGGGGGAAATTCACCCCTCCACTTT.

CDR3 nucleotide sequence: TGTGCCAGCAGCCAAAGGGGCTCTGGAAACACCATATATTTT. As protein: CASSQRGSGNTIYF. This chain links TRBV3-1 (or the pseudogene TRBV3-2) with TRBJ1-3, with a weak D call TRBD1 (5 bases). Germline V lookup: CDR1 LGHDT, CDR2 YNNKEL (reference sequence). This CDR3 region has 14 residues. V dropped 2 bases and J dropped 0 bases, with 5 bases sitting between them.

This sequence joins TRBV5-4 and TRBJ2-7; maybe TRBD1 (5 bases). The CDR3 extends over 15 amino acids. Per the germline V gene, CDR1 is SGHNT and CDR2 is YYREEE (reference sequence). Trimming took 4 bases from V and 3 from J, leaving 17 bases between them. The CDR3 region has the DNA TGTGCCAGCAGCCCAAGAGGTAGGGGCGGCTACGAGCAGTACTTC. Translated, it gives CASSPRGRGGYEQYF.

The genes are TRBV19 and TRBJ1-1, with TRBD1 identical over 9 bases. CDR3 size: 13 residues. Trimming took 11 bases from V and 5 from J; bases not matched to a gene: 9. Germline loops: CDR1 LNHDA, CDR2 SQIVND (reference sequence). The CDR3 reads CACTRQGVTEAFF. The DNA of the CDR3 is TGTGCCTGCACTCGACAGGGGGTGACTGAAGCTTTCTTT.

This chain joins TRBV4-3 and TRBJ2-6; D gene unclear. Germline V gene lookup returns CDR1 LGHNA and CDR2 YSLEER. The CDR3 contains 17 residues. V lost 0 bases to trimming and J lost 3 bases, with 12 bases between them. The CDR3 spells CASSQDSSFLGANVLTF. The CDR3 nucleotides read TGCGCCAGCAGCCAAGATTCCAGTTTTCTTGGGGCCAACGTCCTGACTTTC.

The CDR3 coding sequence is TGTGCCAGCAGCCAAAGACAGGGTATGAACACTGAAGCTTTCTTT. Its protein product is CASSQRQGMNTEAFF. V and J are TRBV4-2 and TRBJ1-1; 7 bases are shared with TRBD1. CDR3 length: 15 amino acids. Trimming cost V 2 bases and J 0 bases; bases outside gene matches: 3. Germline CDR1 and CDR2: LGHNA and YNFKEQ.

This clone turned up a few times. This chain uses TRBV4-1 with TRBJ2-7; D gene unclear. Germline CDR1 and CDR2: MGHRA and YSYEKL. The CDR3 is 14 residues long. V was shortened by 1 base and J by 2 bases, with 9 bases between the two germline ends. Here the CDR3 DNA reads TGCGCCAGCAGCCAAGGAGTCGCAACCTACGAGCAGTACTTC. The encoded protein is CASSQGVATYEQYF.

This clone showed up just a few times. The CDR3: CASSLDSGGRSPLHF. The CDR3 DNA reads TGTGCCAGCAGCTTAGACTCAGGGGGTAGGTCACCCCTCCACTTT. V gene TRBV11-2 combines with J gene TRBJ1-6, with 7 bases lining up with TRBD1. The germline CDR1 and CDR2 sequences are SGHAT and FQNNGV. V was clipped by 0 bases and J by 10 bases; unmatched bases: 6. This CDR3 contains 15 residues.

V usage is TRBV4-2 and J usage is TRBJ1-6; 9 positions match TRBD1. Trimming at V came to 0 bases and at J to 7 bases, leaving 4 bases not matched to a gene. Germline values: CDR1 LGHNA, CDR2 YNFKEQ. The CDR3 runs 16 residues. The CDR3 here is CASSQDGTGTNSPLHF. The CDR3 DNA is TGTGCCAGCAGCCAAGATGGGACAGGGACGAATTCACCCCTCCACTTT.

This chain links TRBV7-2 with TRBJ1-6; D is ambiguous. The CDR3 consists of 15 residues. V gave up 1 base and J gave up 3 bases, with 7 bases separating them. Germline V gives CDR1 SGHTA, CDR2 FQGNSA. The CDR3 loop is CASSLGADYNSPLHF. DNA for the CDR3: TGTGCCAGCAGCTTAGGGGCAGACTATAATTCACCCCTCCACTTT.

This clone was detected only a few times. The V call is TRBV7-9, the J call TRBJ2-7; D might be TRBD1 (6 bases). The CDR3 is 14 amino acids. CDR1 SEHNR and CDR2 FQNEAQ come from the germline V gene (reference sequence). V was clipped by 1 base and J by 2 bases, with 9 bases between them. The CDR3 region is CASSLVTGPYEQYF. The DNA for the CDR3 is TGTGCCAGCAGCTTAGTGACAGGCCCCTACGAGCAGTACTTC.